These T cell receptor beta chains were read from a single sample in a study of T cells in Graves' hyperthyroidism and ophthalmopathy. One entry per CDR3 protein results from TCRdb running MiXCR on the multiplex PCR reads. The sample has a few hundred thousand distinct CDR3 sequences, 35% to 55% seen once. Sequencing was carried out using peripheral blood or thyroid tissue (not recorded which). The receptors derive from a woman aged 18-29 years with Graves' hyperthyroidism. The CDR3 runs from the conserved cysteine through the conserved F or W. The order of the fields is CDR3 DNA, CDR3 protein, D gene, clone size, V gene, J gene. The D gene is left open where the match is weak. Size is omitted from some rows. Given values are once, few, many or a class for expanded clones.

TGTGCCACCAGCAATGGGCTAGCGGGCCCCTACGAGCAGTACTTC,CATSNGLAGPYEQYF,TRBD2,few,TRBV15,TRBJ2-7
TGTGCCAGCAGCCATAGGACCAACTACGAGCAGTACTTC,CASSHRTNYEQYF,.,few,TRBV7-8,TRBJ2-7
TGTGCCACCAGTGACCCCGGATCGACCGGGACAGGGGTCTTCGGTTATGGCTACACCTTC,CATSDPGSTGTGVFGYGYTF,TRBD1,.,TRBV24-1,TRBJ1-2
TGTGCCAGCAGACCACCGCGGGATGGCTACACCTTC,CASRPPRDGYTF,.,many,TRBV6-4,TRBJ1-2
TGCGCTGAGGGGGCAGGGGGCGATGAGACCCAGTACTTC,CAEGAGGDETQYF,TRBD1,.,TRBV20-1,TRBJ2-5
TGTGCCAGCAGTGAGGCCCTAGGGGGTACGACCTACGAGCAGTACTTC,CASSEALGGTTYEQYF,.,.,TRBV2,TRBJ2-7
TGTGCCAGCAGCGAGACAGGATCCGTCTTT,CASSETGSVF,.,.,TRBV2,TRBJ1-1
TGTGCCAGCAGTGAAGCGACAGGATCTAACTATGGCTACACCTTC,CASSEATGSNYGYTF,.,many,TRBV2,TRBJ1-2
TGCAGCGTTGAAGAGAGGACAGCCTACGAGCAGTACTTC,CSVEERTAYEQYF,.,few,TRBV29-1,TRBJ2-7
TGTGCCAGCAGCTTTCCCGTCGGGACTAGCCCCCCGGAGGTCCAAGAGACCCAGTACTTC,CASSFPVGTSPPEVQETQYF,TRBD2,.,TRBV2,TRBJ2-5
TGTGCCAGCAGCGCGGGCCTGGCTGGCACCTTC,CASSAGLAGTF,.,many,TRBV7-9,TRBJ1-2
TGTGCCAGCAGCTCACCGATCCGATATAGCGGCGTTGGGACCCAGTACTTC,CASSSPIRYSGVGTQYF,.,many,TRBV7-9,TRBJ2-5
TGCGCCAGCAGCCAATGGACGTCGAACACCGGGGAGCTGTTTTTT,CASSQWTSNTGELFF,.,.,TRBV5-1,TRBJ2-2
TGTGCCAGCAGCTTAGCGGGTACCGCGGGGGGTGAGACCTTC,CASSLAGTAGGETF,.,.,TRBV7-9,TRBJ1-2
TGTGCCAGCACCCCCGGGGGCGGGGAGCTGTTTTTT,CASTPGGGELFF,.,.,TRBV6-6,TRBJ2-2
TGTGCCAGCAGTGCCAGAGGGGGGGGTTCCTACGAGCAGTACTTC,CASSARGGGSYEQYF,.,.,TRBV2,TRBJ2-7
TGTGCCAGCAGTTCTGGAGGAATCAGCACTGAAGCTTTCTTT,CASSSGGISTEAFF,.,.,TRBV6-2/TRBV6-3,TRBJ1-1
TGTGCCAGCAGCTATGGCGGGACAGATGAAGCTTTCTTT,CASSYGGTDEAFF,TRBD1,.,TRBV2,TRBJ1-1
TGTGCCAGCAGCCTATTGCTGAACAGGGAGGGCACTGAAGCTTTCTTT,CASSLLLNREGTEAFF,.,few,TRBV7-2,TRBJ1-1
TGTGCCAGTAGTCGGAGCAGGCCCTATAGCAATCAGCCCCAGCATTTT,CASSRSRPYSNQPQHF,.,.,TRBV19,TRBJ1-5
TGTGCCAGCAGTGAAGGCAGTTTGCAGCCCCAGCATTTT,CASSEGSLQPQHF,.,many,TRBV2,TRBJ1-5
TGTGCCAGCAGTTATCGGGGCGGCACCGGGGAGCTGTTTTTT,CASSYRGGTGELFF,.,.,TRBV10-3,TRBJ2-2
TGTGCCAGCAGCACGACAGACACAGATACGCAGTATTTT,CASSTTDTDTQYF,.,.,TRBV7-9,TRBJ2-3
TGTGCCAGCAGTTTATCACAGGGCGGTGGCTACACCTTC,CASSLSQGGGYTF,.,few,TRBV7-6,TRBJ1-2
TGTGCCAGCAGCCGAGGAGGTGGACGCCCTGTGGAGCAGTACTTC,CASSRGGGRPVEQYF,.,.,TRBV2,TRBJ2-7
TGTGCCAGCAGTTTTATGGGGGGGCAAGAGACCCAGTACTTC,CASSFMGGQETQYF,TRBD2,few,TRBV2,TRBJ2-5
TGTGCCATCAGTGATTCTAGCGGCCGCTCCTACGAGCAGTACTTC,CAISDSSGRSYEQYF,TRBD2,many,TRBV10-3,TRBJ2-7
TGCAGCGTCTTGACAGGGGGACGGGGCGAGCAGTACTTC,CSVLTGGRGEQYF,TRBD1,once,TRBV29-1,TRBJ2-7
TGTGCCACCAGTGATCCCACCCCCACCGGGACAGGGATCTATGGCTACACCTTC,CATSDPTPTGTGIYGYTF,TRBD1,.,TRBV24-1,TRBJ1-2
TGTGCTAGTGGTTTCGAGGGCCTGAGCACTGAAGCTTTCTTT,CASGFEGLSTEAFF,.,.,TRBV12-5,TRBJ1-1
TGTGCCAGCAGCTTAGTCTGGGTTGGGGCCAACGTCCTGACTTTC,CASSLVWVGANVLTF,.,many,TRBV7-8,TRBJ2-6
TGCAGTGCTCTGGTAGAGCGGACCTATGGCTACACCTTC,CSALVERTYGYTF,.,.,TRBV20-1,TRBJ1-2
TGTGCCATCAGTTACTCGGCGCCCCGTTCTGGAAACACCATATATTTT,CAISYSAPRSGNTIYF,.,.,TRBV10-3,TRBJ1-3
TGCGCCAGTCAGGTCTCTGGGGCCAACGTCCTGACTTTC,CASQVSGANVLTF,.,.,TRBV5-1,TRBJ2-6
TGCAGTGCTAGAGATCGTACGGGGGATGAAAAACTGTTTTTT,CSARDRTGDEKLFF,.,.,TRBV20-1,TRBJ1-4
TGTGCCAGCAGCGTAGGGGGGGAGGGCTATGGCTACACCTTC,CASSVGGEGYGYTF,.,few,TRBV9,TRBJ1-2
TGTGCCAGCAGTTACAGCGGGAGGGCCGACGAGCAGTACTTC,CASSYSGRADEQYF,TRBD2,few,TRBV2,TRBJ2-7
TGTGCCACCAGTGATTTCCGGACACCGAACACCGGGGAGCTGTTTTTT,CATSDFRTPNTGELFF,.,.,TRBV24-1,TRBJ2-2
TGTGCCAGCAGCTTAACGCTGGCGGGAGGGGGATCGAACACCGGGGAGCTGTTTTTT,CASSLTLAGGGSNTGELFF,TRBD2,.,TRBV7-3,TRBJ2-2
TGTGCCAGCAGCCGGGGACAGGGGGACCATGGCTACACCTTC,CASSRGQGDHGYTF,TRBD1,few,TRBV7-9,TRBJ1-2
TGTGCCATGAGTCAGGGGGCGCAAACTGAAGCTTTCTTT,CAMSQGAQTEAFF,TRBD1,many,TRBV10-3,TRBJ1-1
TGTGCCAGCAGCACTAGTGGGGGATACTACGAGCAGTACTTC,CASSTSGGYYEQYF,.,.,TRBV12-3/TRBV12-4,TRBJ2-7
TGTGCCACCAGTGATTCCCGAGGACAGGGGTACTATGGCTACACCTTC,CATSDSRGQGYYGYTF,TRBD1,.,TRBV24-1,TRBJ1-2
TGTGCCAGTAGTCTTGGGGGACCGGACTATGGCTACACCTTC,CASSLGGPDYGYTF,.,many,TRBV19,TRBJ1-2
TGTGCCAGCGTCGGTTCGAGCGGTTCCCCCTACGAGCAGTACTTC,CASVGSSGSPYEQYF,.,many,TRBV10-3,TRBJ2-7
TGTGCCAGCAGCCTTAAGTCGTGGGCAGATAATTCACCCCTCCACTTT,CASSLKSWADNSPLHF,.,many,TRBV7-6,TRBJ1-6
TGTGCCAGCAGCCTGGAGGGGATAGGCCAGCCCCAGCATTTT,CASSLEGIGQPQHF,.,few,TRBV2,TRBJ1-5
TGTGCCATCAGTGAGTCCAGGATGGGCGGGCGGGAAAACTTT,CAISESRMGGRENF,.,.,TRBV10-3,TRBJ1-1
TGTGCCAGCAGTTACCGGGACAGCGCAATGTACGAGCAGTACTTC,CASSYRDSAMYEQYF,TRBD1,.,TRBV25-1,TRBJ2-7
TGTGCCACCAGTGATGGGACATCTGAAGAGACCCAGTACTTC,CATSDGTSEETQYF,.,.,TRBV24-1,TRBJ2-5
TGTGCCAGCAGTTTAGGTTTCGGTGAGGAAGCTTTCTTT,CASSLGFGEEAFF,.,few,TRBV12-3/TRBV12-4,TRBJ1-1
TGTGCCAGCAGCGGAGACATGGCTGAAGTTTTCTTT,CASSGDMAEVFF,.,.,TRBV9,TRBJ1-1
TGTGCCAGCAGTGGGAACAGGGGTGATGAGCAGTACTTC,CASSGNRGDEQYF,TRBD1,many,TRBV2,TRBJ2-7